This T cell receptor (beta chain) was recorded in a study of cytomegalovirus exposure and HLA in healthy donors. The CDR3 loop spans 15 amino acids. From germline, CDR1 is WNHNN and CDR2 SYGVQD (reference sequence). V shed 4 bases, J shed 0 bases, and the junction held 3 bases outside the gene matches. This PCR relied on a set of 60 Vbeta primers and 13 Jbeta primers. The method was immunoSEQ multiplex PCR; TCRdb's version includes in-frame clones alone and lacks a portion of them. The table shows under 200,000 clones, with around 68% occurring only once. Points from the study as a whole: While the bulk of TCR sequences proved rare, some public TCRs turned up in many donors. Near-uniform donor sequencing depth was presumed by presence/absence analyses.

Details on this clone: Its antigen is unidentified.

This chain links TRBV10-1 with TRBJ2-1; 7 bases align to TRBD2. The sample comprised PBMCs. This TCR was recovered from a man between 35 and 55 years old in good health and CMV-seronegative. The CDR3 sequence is CASSARTSSYNEQFF. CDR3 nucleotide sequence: TGCGCCAGCAGTGCACGGACTAGCTCCTACAATGAGCAGTTCTTC.